The 22 T cell receptor beta chains below all came from one sample that was sequenced in a study of T cell repertoires in cytomegalovirus infection. TCRdb re-called the reads through MiXCR, storing one row per CDR3 protein. The table has roughly 130,000 distinct CDR3 sequences, roughly a quarter seen once. The antigens these receptors bind are not known. What was sequenced was PBMCs, sequenced either directly or after in vitro stimulation (not recorded which). Receptors were obtained from a human donor in good health (CMV status not recorded). Some clones in this sample may be carry-over from other donors' samples.

This clonotype was counted between two and nine times. The rearrangement links TRBV4-1 to TRBJ1-2, with unresolved D. Trimming removed 5 bases from V and 5 bases from J, with 12 bases in between. CDR3 length: 13 amino acids. The V gene's germline CDR1 is MGHRA and CDR2 YSYEKL. The CDR3 here is CASSSRQKYGYTF. The CDR3 DNA is TGCGCCAGCAGCAGTCGGCAGAAATATGGCTACACCTTC.

This clonotype has only a few counts. The CDR3 DNA is TGTGCCAGCAGGTTTCGGGTGGAAGAGACCCAGTACTTC. Its translation is CASRFRVEETQYF. This rearrangement joins TRBV6-1 to TRBJ2-5, with D unresolved. V gave up 6 bases and J gave up 3 bases, with 11 bases separating them. The CDR3 extends over 13 amino acids. Germline V lookup: CDR1 MNHNS, CDR2 SASEGT.

This clonotype was detected ten times or more. The gene calls are TRBV7-2 and TRBJ1-6; D gene unclear. V was cut by 6 bases and J by 0 bases, with 6 bases left in between. This CDR3 region has 14 residues. Germline CDR1 and CDR2: SGHTA and FQGNSA. CDR3 nucleotides: TGTGCCAGCAGGCCGGGCTCCTATAATTCACCCCTCCACTTT. This encodes CASRPGSYNSPLHF.

Ten or more counts support this clonotype. This chain links TRBV2 with TRBJ2-3; D unclear. Trimming took off 4 bases at V and 3 bases at J, with 17 bases between the two ends. CDR3 length: 16 amino acids. The germline V gene encodes CDR1 SNHLY and CDR2 FYNNEI. The CDR3 region has the DNA TGTGCCAGCAGTGCTGAGCGAGGATTGTGGACAGATACGCAGTATTTT. The encoded protein is CASSAERGLWTDTQYF.

This clonotype occurred many times. The CDR3 region is CASSKTGTGTYTEAFF. The CDR3 nucleotides read TGTGCCAGCAGTAAGACCGGGACAGGGACTTACACTGAAGCTTTCTTT. The chain joins TRBV7-2 to TRBJ1-1; 9 bases line up with TRBD1. V was pared by 6 bases and J by 3 bases, with 11 bases of the junction left unmatched. The length of the CDR3 is 16 residues. The germline V gene has CDR1 SGHTA and CDR2 FQGNSA.

The V and J genes are TRBV19 and TRBJ1-1; 7 bases agree with TRBD1. With 3 bases clipped from V and 4 bases from J, the junction kept 8 bases outside the gene matches. The CDR3 covers 15 residues. Germline assignment: CDR1 LNHDA and CDR2 SQIVND (reference sequence). Here the CDR3 reads CASSIGQAGTTEAFF. For the CDR3, the DNA is TGTGCCAGTAGTATCGGACAGGCGGGCACCACTGAAGCTTTCTTT.

The chain employs TRBV4-1 and TRBJ2-5; 9 nucleotides align to TRBD1. V was clipped by 5 bases and J by 5 bases; unmatched bases: 6. The germline V gene has CDR1 MGHRA and CDR2 YSYEKL. The CDR3 sequence is 14 residues long. The CDR3 spells CASSGRTGEETQYF. CDR3 bases: TGCGCCAGCAGCGGCCGGACAGGGGAGGAGACCCAGTACTTC.

The CDR3, as DNA: TGTGCCAGCAGCTTAAATCCCGGGGCCTCTGGAAACACCATATATTTT. Amino acid sequence: CASSLNPGASGNTIYF. The chain links TRBV7-3 to TRBJ1-3, with D tentatively TRBD1 (5 bases). Trimming removed 1 base from V and 0 bases from J, with 10 bases in between. This CDR3 region has 16 residues. Germline CDR1 SGHTA, CDR2 FQGTGA.

This clonotype came up a few times. The chain couples TRBV20-1 to TRBJ2-7, with 7 bases matching TRBD2. The V segment lost 3 bases and the J segment 8 bases; nucleotides outside the gene matches: 25. The CDR3 consists of 18 residues. CDR1 and CDR2 from the germline V gene are DFQATT and SNEGSKA (reference sequence). CDR3 residues: CSASMGLGGSTTNLKQYF. The DNA for the CDR3 is TGCAGTGCTAGCATGGGCTTAGGCGGGAGTACGACGAACCTAAAGCAGTACTTC.

The chain couples TRBV24-1 to TRBJ2-5; no firm D call. Trimming shortened V by 6 bases and J by 1 base, and 14 bases separated the two germline ends. The length of the CDR3 is 15 residues. Germline V lookup: CDR1 KGHDR, CDR2 SFDVKD. The CDR3 region is CATSSAQTGQETQYF. DNA for the CDR3: TGTGCCACCAGTTCGGCCCAAACGGGCCAAGAGACCCAGTACTTC.

The CDR3 bases are TGTGCCAGCAGCACAACAGCAATAGCCAAAAACATTCAGTACTTC. Residues: CASSTTAIAKNIQYF. The chain uses TRBV5-4 and TRBJ2-4; D is unresolved. The CDR3 runs to 15 residues. Germline CDR1 and CDR2: SGHNT and YYREEE (reference sequence). Trimming stripped 4 bases from V and 0 bases from J, with 11 bases between.

This clonotype was observed a few times. The V and J genes are TRBV11-2 and TRBJ2-7; D is undetermined. The CDR3 length is 14 residues. With 2 bases removed from V and 7 bases from J, the gap between germline ends came to 15 bases. CDR1 and CDR2 (germline): SGHAT, FQNNGV. The DNA for the CDR3 is TGTGCCAGCAGCTTACGTTCAACACGTGTGGAGCAGTACTTC. Residues: CASSLRSTRVEQYF.

The chain recombines TRBV10-3 with TRBJ1-1, with unresolved D. The CDR3 length is 13 residues. V was cut by 6 bases and J by 5 bases, with 13 bases left in between. Germline CDR1 and CDR2: ENHRY and SYGVKD. The CDR3 sequence: CAIRLDAGTEAFF. For the CDR3, the DNA is TGTGCCATCAGACTAGACGCGGGAACTGAAGCTTTCTTT.

This chain connects TRBV19 to TRBJ2-7, with 10 positions matching TRBD1. CDR1 is LNHDA, CDR2 SQIVND, per germline (reference sequence). The V and J ends lost 5 bases and 3 bases, in that order; junction bases with no gene match: 4. The CDR3 covers 14 residues. CDR3 bases: TGTGCCAGTAGTCGGGACAGGGGAATCTACGAGCAGTACTTC. Translation: CASSRDRGIYEQYF.

Many counts were recorded for this clonotype. The rearrangement uses TRBV7-2 and TRBJ1-4, with TRBD1 identical over 7 bases. From germline, CDR1 is SGHTA and CDR2 FQGNSA. The CDR3 is 14 amino acids. Germline trimming cut 5 bases from V and 10 bases from J; bases unmatched to any gene: 10. The CDR3 spells CASSPDRVYGKLFF. CDR3 nucleotide sequence: TGTGCCAGCAGCCCAGACAGGGTTTATGGAAAACTGTTTTTT.

This clonotype has only one observation. This chain uses TRBV5-1 with TRBJ1-1, with D perhaps matching TRBD1 (6 bases). Germline loops: CDR1 SGHRS, CDR2 YFSETQ. V lost 4 bases, J lost 5 bases, and 12 bases lay in between. This CDR3 region has 13 residues. CDR3 bases: TGCGCCAGCAGCCCCTGGCAGGGGACTGAAGCTTTCTTT. Translating it yields CASSPWQGTEAFF.

The chain has TRBV6-2 or TRBV6-3 and TRBJ2-1; either TRBD1 or TRBD2 may supply D (5 bases each). Trimming pared 7 bases from V and 4 bases from J, leaving 14 bases between. The CDR3 has 14 amino acids. The germline V gene has CDR1 MNHEY and CDR2 SVGEGT. CDR3 region: CASTEGPAYNEQFF. The CDR3, as DNA: TGTGCCAGCACAGAGGGACCCGCTTACAATGAGCAGTTCTTC.

The sample holds many counts of this clonotype. The rearrangement uses TRBV7-3 and TRBJ2-7, with D unresolved. Germline loops: CDR1 SGHTA, CDR2 FQGTGA. Between the trimmed V and J ends, which lost 3 bases and 4 bases, there was a span of 10 bases. The CDR3 has 13 amino acids. CDR3 sequence: CASSFAPNYEQYF. The CDR3 coding sequence is TGTGCCAGCAGCTTCGCCCCAAATTACGAGCAGTACTTC.

This rearrangement joins TRBV20-1 to TRBJ2-3, with unresolved D. The CDR3 has 12 amino acids. Trimming took off 3 bases at V and 0 bases at J, with 4 bases between the two ends. Germline loops: CDR1 DFQATT, CDR2 SNEGSKA (reference sequence). CDR3 nucleotide sequence: TGCAGTGCTAGGCCCAGCACAGATACGCAGTATTTT. Its protein is CSARPSTDTQYF.

This clonotype was seen at least ten times. The genes are TRBV28 and TRBJ2-4, with D perhaps TRBD2 (6 bases). This CDR3 is 15 amino acids long. Germline CDR1 MDHEN, CDR2 SYDVKM. The ends were cut back, 6 bases at V and 7 bases at J, with 19 bases in the middle. Here the CDR3 reads CASSLPGSGGNIQYF. CDR3 DNA sequence: TGTGCCAGCAGCCTCCCGGGCAGCGGAGGGAACATTCAGTACTTC.

This clonotype occurred a few times. This chain links TRBV27 with TRBJ2-1; 10 bases are shared with TRBD1. CDR1 MNHEY and CDR2 SMNVEV come from the germline V gene (reference sequence). The length of the CDR3 is 15 residues. V shed 5 bases and J 9 bases; nucleotides not matched to a gene: 10. CDR3 sequence (DNA): TGTGCCAGCAGTCAAGCGACAGGGGGCCCGCCTGAGCAGTTCTTC. Translating gives CASSQATGGPPEQFF.

The chain employs TRBV12-3 or TRBV12-4 and TRBJ1-1; TRBD1 matches at 9 bases. CDR3 length equals 14 residues. V was clipped by 5 bases and J by 3 bases; unmatched bases: 4. CDR3 residues: CASSDRDRDTEAFF. The CDR3, as DNA: TGTGCCAGCAGTGACCGGGACAGGGACACTGAAGCTTTCTTT.